The rows below give T cell receptor beta chains drawn from one sample of a study of early T cells in non-severe SARS-CoV-2 infection. Using its own MiXCR run on the 5' RACE reads, TCRdb lists one record per CDR3 protein. The table records tens of thousands of distinct CDR3 sequences, approximately 5% of them present only once. Sample: whole blood. These receptors came from an adult who was a healthcare worker with PCR-confirmed SARS-CoV-2 infection or an uninfected control (not recorded which). The CDR3 runs from the conserved cysteine through the conserved F or W. A D gene is named only where the DNA matches it firmly. Rows may omit the clone size; those that give it use once, few, many or a size class.

TRBJ2-7,.,12,many,TRBV28,CATGQTTYEQYF,TGTGCCACCGGACAGACAACCTACGAGCAGTACTTC
TRBJ1-1,.,15,few,TRBV7-9,CASSPRLGANTEAFF,TGTGCCAGCAGCCCTCGTTTGGGGGCAAACACTGAAGCTTTCTTT
TRBJ1-5,.,14,medium-sized,TRBV10-2,CASSESGLNQPQHF,TGCGCCAGCAGTGAGTCGGGACTCAATCAGCCCCAGCATTTT
TRBJ1-4,.,15,few,TRBV5-5,CASSLEDRFNEKLFF,TGTGCCAGCAGCTTGGAGGACAGATTTAATGAAAAACTGTTTTTT
TRBJ1-1,.,12,.,TRBV12-3/TRBV12-4,CASSFGAVEAFF,TGTGCCAGCAGTTTCGGAGCAGTTGAAGCTTTCTTT
TRBJ2-1,.,11,.,TRBV7-2,CASSRDTGQFF,TGTGCCAGCAGCCGAGACACAGGGCAGTTCTTC
TRBJ2-5,TRBD1,17,many,TRBV4-1,CASSPQGPGTYQETQYF,TGCGCCAGCAGCCCACAGGGGCCGGGGACGTACCAAGAGACCCAGTACTTC
TRBJ2-5,.,13,.,TRBV5-1,CASSWDKQETQYF,TGTGCCAGCAGCTGGGACAAACAAGAGACCCAGTACTTC
TRBJ2-3,.,11,many,TRBV12-3/TRBV12-4,CASSSGPPPYF,TGTGCCAGCAGTTCAGGACCGCCCCCGTATTTT
TRBJ2-7,.,11,many,TRBV7-2,CASSDRYEQYF,TGTGCCAGCAGCGATCGGTACGAGCAGTACTTC
TRBJ1-1,.,13,many,TRBV5-1,CASSLNLNTEAFF,TGCGCCAGCAGCTTGAATTTGAACACTGAAGCTTTCTTT
TRBJ2-3,TRBD2,14,few,TRBV12-3/TRBV12-4,CASDYSGKTDTQYF,TGTGCCAGCGATTATAGCGGGAAGACAGATACGCAGTATTTT
TRBJ1-6,TRBD1,15,many,TRBV18,CASSSSGGTDSPLHF,TGTGCCAGCTCAAGTTCAGGGGGCACGGATTCACCCCTCCACTTT
TRBJ2-3,.,15,many,TRBV4-2,CASSQAATRGDTQYF,TGTGCCAGCAGCCAGGCCGCCACGCGGGGAGATACGCAGTATTTT
TRBJ2-7,TRBD2,16,.,TRBV4-1,CASSLRSSGRGDEQYF,TGCGCCAGCAGCCTTCGGAGTAGCGGGAGGGGGGACGAGCAGTACTTC
TRBJ1-2,.,16,medium-sized,TRBV12-3/TRBV12-4,CASSLKPGRYGYGYTF,TGTGCCAGCAGTCTAAAACCCGGGAGGTATGGCTATGGCTACACCTTC
TRBJ1-2,TRBD1,15,many,TRBV11-2,CASSSHRGQSYGYTF,TGTGCCAGCAGCTCCCACAGGGGGCAAAGCTATGGCTACACCTTC
TRBJ2-1,.,14,many,TRBV6-1,CASSPGSSYNEQFF,TGTGCCAGCTCCCCCGGGAGCTCCTACAATGAGCAGTTCTTC
TRBJ1-1,.,14,few,TRBV21-1,CASSLRRGYTEAFF,TGTGCCAGCAGCTTACGCAGGGGGTACACTGAAGCTTTCTTT
TRBJ2-3,TRBD1,13,many,TRBV28,CASRRQGADTQYF,TGTGCCAGCAGAAGACAGGGGGCAGATACGCAGTATTTT
TRBJ1-6,.,15,.,TRBV11-2,CASSNLREAWSPLHF,TGTGCCAGCAGCAACCTCAGGGAGGCTTGGTCACCCCTCCACTTT
TRBJ2-1,.,15,many,TRBV5-5,CASSLERGSYNEQFF,TGTGCCAGCAGCTTGGAAAGGGGGTCCTACAATGAGCAGTTCTTC
TRBJ2-7,TRBD2,15,medium-sized,TRBV7-2,CASSLSSGSVYEQYF,TGTGCCAGCAGCTTATCTAGCGGGAGCGTCTACGAGCAGTACTTC
TRBJ2-5,.,14,many,TRBV11-2,CASSSLRGRETQYF,TGTGCCAGCAGCTCACTCAGGGGCCGGGAGACCCAGTACTTC
TRBJ1-1,.,14,.,TRBV10-3,CAARGQAMNTEAFF,TGTGCCGCCCGAGGACAAGCAATGAACACTGAAGCTTTCTTT
TRBJ2-3,.,14,.,TRBV11-2,CASSLAGDTDTQYF,TGTGCCAGCAGCTTAGCCGGCGACACAGATACGCAGTATTTT
TRBJ2-1,TRBD2,16,many,TRBV9,CASSPSGSGRAYEQFF,TGTGCCAGCAGCCCCTCGGGAAGCGGGAGGGCCTATGAGCAGTTCTTC
TRBJ2-1,.,12,.,TRBV6-6,CASSYRSHEQFF,TGTGCCAGCAGTTACCGGAGCCATGAGCAGTTCTTC
TRBJ2-3,.,14,many,TRBV18,CASSPVAGSDTQYF,TGTGCCAGCTCACCAGTGGCAGGGTCAGATACGCAGTATTTT
TRBJ2-5,.,12,many,TRBV7-9,CASSREQETQYF,TGTGCCAGCAGCCGAGAGCAAGAGACCCAGTACTTC
TRBJ2-1,.,11,many,TRBV20-1,CSARSPNEQFF,TGCAGTGCTAGGTCTCCCAATGAGCAGTTCTTC
TRBJ2-1,.,14,many,TRBV20-1,CSARVLSNYNEQFF,TGCAGTGCTAGAGTACTTTCTAACTACAATGAGCAGTTCTTC
TRBJ2-7,.,14,many,TRBV30,CAWSSASGYYEQYF,TGTGCCTGGAGTTCGGCCTCCGGCTATTACGAGCAGTACTTC
TRBJ1-1,.,14,many,TRBV11-2,CASSPGQLNTEAFF,TGTGCCAGCAGCCCAGGACAACTGAACACTGAAGCTTTCTTT
TRBJ2-4,.,8,.,TRBV7-3,CASRVQDF,TGTGCCAGCAGAGTACAGGACTTC
TRBJ2-6,.,14,many,TRBV20-1,CSARPFSGANVLTF,TGCAGTGCTCGGCCATTTTCTGGGGCCAACGTCCTGACTTTC
TRBJ1-1,.,15,many,TRBV7-9,CASSSRGGEFSEAFF,TGTGCCAGCAGCTCCCGGGGGGGAGAGTTCTCTGAAGCTTTCTTT
TRBJ2-4,.,16,many,TRBV7-8,CASSPRGAVAKNIQYF,TGTGCCAGCAGCCCGAGGGGAGCCGTAGCCAAAAACATTCAGTACTTC
TRBJ2-7,TRBD2,15,few,TRBV4-1,CASSQRTSGSYEQYF,TGCGCCAGCAGCCAGCGGACTAGCGGGAGTTACGAGCAGTACTTC
TRBJ2-1,.,16,many,TRBV20-1,CSASVPRGSSYNEQFF,TGCAGTGCTAGCGTCCCTCGGGGGAGCTCCTACAATGAGCAGTTCTTC
TRBJ1-1,.,16,.,TRBV20-1,CSATPFLGDGVTEAFF,TGCAGTGCTACCCCATTCTTGGGTGACGGCGTCACTGAAGCTTTCTTT
TRBJ2-2,.,15,many,TRBV7-2,CASINGVANTGELFF,TGTGCCAGCATTAACGGGGTAGCGAACACCGGGGAGCTGTTTTTT
TRBJ2-2,.,12,.,TRBV7-6,CASSLVPGELFF,TGTGCCAGCAGCTTAGTTCCCGGGGAGCTGTTTTTT
TRBJ2-5,.,16,many,TRBV6-4,CASSDSAGGGQETQYF,TGTGCCAGCAGTGACTCTGCAGGAGGAGGGCAAGAGACCCAGTACTTC
TRBJ1-5,.,16,.,TRBV3-1,CASSLSRDISNQPQHF,TGTGCCAGCAGCCTGTCAAGGGACATCAGCAATCAGCCCCAGCATTTT
TRBJ1-2,.,12,many,TRBV30,CAWMVGNYGYTF,TGTGCCTGGATGGTAGGGAACTATGGCTACACCTTC
TRBJ1-1,.,15,many,TRBV2,CASSARGTGNTEAFF,TGTGCCAGCAGTGCGAGGGGGACGGGCAACACTGAAGCTTTCTTT
TRBJ2-2,TRBD2,16,few,TRBV5-1,CASSGTGTRDIGELFF,TGCGCCAGCAGCGGTACCGGGACTAGAGATATCGGGGAGCTGTTTTTT
TRBJ1-1,TRBD1,16,many,TRBV5-1,CASSLNSGTGNTEAFF,TGCGCCAGCAGCTTGAACTCCGGGACAGGGAACACTGAAGCTTTCTTT
TRBJ2-7,.,13,many,TRBV11-2,CASSPPQGYEQYF,TGTGCCAGCAGCCCCCCGCAGGGCTACGAGCAGTACTTC
TRBJ1-5,TRBD1,13,.,TRBV24-1,CATRGQANQPQHF,TGTGCCACCAGAGGACAGGCAAACCAGCCCCAGCATTTT
TRBJ1-1,.,14,many,TRBV18,CASSLYQDTYEAFF,TGTGCCAGCTCACTTTACCAGGACACCTATGAAGCTTTCTTT
TRBJ2-3,.,14,many,TRBV7-2,CASSRTRATDTQYF,TGTGCCAGCAGCCGAACAAGGGCCACAGATACGCAGTATTTT
TRBJ2-7,TRBD2,17,many,TRBV7-2,CASSTGGLAVSSYEQYF,TGTGCCAGCAGCACCGGAGGACTAGCGGTTTCCTCCTACGAGCAGTACTTC
TRBJ2-1,.,15,many,TRBV18,CASSPRSNSYNEQFF,TGTGCCAGCTCACCACGGAGCAACTCCTACAATGAGCAGTTCTTC
TRBJ2-5,TRBD2,11,.,TRBV11-2,CASSSGLAPGF,TGTGCCAGCAGCTCCGGACTAGCGCCAGGCTTC